A single sample is the source of the 8 T cell receptor beta chains below, sequenced in a study of blood T cell repertoires in COVID-19. Clones were sequenced by immunoSEQ multiplex PCR, and TCRdb holds only the in-frame ones, with some missing. This sample has around 65,000 clones, with roughly 93% found just once. Source material: peripheral blood. The receptors shown here come from a human donor in a cohort sampled during active COVID-19.

The rearrangement uses TRBV6-5 and TRBJ1-1, with a possible D match to TRBD1 (6 bases). CDR3 length equals 12 residues. V lost 5 bases to trimming and J lost 7 bases, with 11 bases between them. CDR1 is MNHEY and CDR2 is SVGAGI in the germline V gene. The CDR3: CASSTGQNEAFF. The CDR3 DNA follows: TGTGCCAGCAGTACTGGACAGAATGAAGCTTTCTTT.

The chain carries TRBV7-2 and TRBJ1-2; D call uncertain. The CDR3 sequence is 12 residues long. Germline V gene lookup returns CDR1 SGHTA and CDR2 FQGNSA. Trimming removed 5 bases from V and 12 bases from J, with 16 bases in between. CDR3 amino acids: CASSLVVGQNTF. CDR3 in DNA: TGTGCCAGCAGCCTAGTGGTTGGGCAAAACACCTTC.

The chain has TRBV12-5 and TRBJ2-1; D perhaps matches TRBD1 (5 bases). The ends were cut back, 6 bases at V and 7 bases at J, with 10 bases in the middle. CDR3 length equals 12 residues. Germline lookup yields CDR1 LGHNT and CDR2 FRNRAP. The CDR3 coding sequence is TGTGCTAGTGGAAATAGGGGTAATGAGCAGTTCTTC. Translation: CASGNRGNEQFF.

The V call is TRBV5-8, the J call TRBJ2-5; perhaps TRBD2 as D (6 bases). The CDR3 covers 15 residues. Germline V gene sequence: CDR1 SGHTS, CDR2 YDEGEE. V shed 2 bases and J shed 5 bases, with 16 bases lying between them. The CDR3 region has the DNA TGTGCCAGCAGCTTCTACCAGACGGCGGGGGAGACCCAGTACTTC. This gives the protein CASSFYQTAGETQYF.

The chain uses TRBV18 and TRBJ2-7; 9 bases are a match to TRBD1. The CDR3 runs 13 residues. The V and J ends lost 3 bases and 6 bases, in that order; junction bases with no gene match: 3. Germline assignment: CDR1 KGHSH and CDR2 LQKENI. The CDR3 spells CASSPGTGPEQYF. DNA of the CDR3: TGTGCCAGCTCACCCGGGACAGGGCCCGAGCAGTACTTC.

This chain joins TRBV25-1 and TRBJ2-2; D perhaps matches TRBD1 (6 bases). The germline gives CDR1 MGHDK, CDR2 SYGVNS. The CDR3 extends over 16 amino acids. The V end was cut by 2 bases, the J end by 3 bases, with 13 bases between. CDR3 nucleotides: TGTGCCAGCAGTGAAGATGACAGGTGGGACACCGGGGAGCTGTTTTTT. Protein: CASSEDDRWDTGELFF.

The rearrangement uses TRBV7-6 and TRBJ2-1; 10 nucleotides line up with TRBD2. The CDR3 sequence is 16 residues long. J lost 5 bases, V lost 5 bases, and 9 bases had no gene match. Per the germline V gene, CDR1 is SGHVS and CDR2 is FNYEAQ. The CDR3 DNA follows: TGTGCCAGCAGCACCCCGACTAGCGGGCCTAACAATGAGCAGTTCTTC. It specifies CASSTPTSGPNNEQFF.

This chain connects TRBV6-2 or TRBV6-3 to TRBJ2-3; 8 bases match TRBD2. J gave up 4 bases and V 0 bases, and 15 bases lay outside the gene matches. The CDR3 consists of 19 residues. Per the germline V gene, CDR1 is MNHEY and CDR2 is SVGEGT. CDR3 bases: TGTGCCAGCAGTTACTCGAATTGGCGGGGGGAGGGACGGCCAGATACGCAGTATTTT. Its protein is CASSYSNWRGEGRPDTQYF.